These T cell receptor beta chains were read from a single sample in a study of shared T cell receptors in the human thymus. Using immunoSEQ multiplex PCR, the repertoire was profiled, and TCRdb retains in-frame clones only, with some absent. Of some 720,000 clones in the sample, approximately 90% were seen once. The sample was also linked to a second study, of human thymus T cells.

The sequenced sample consisted of thymocytes. The source of these receptors is a boy under two years old with a congenital heart defect. CDR3s include the opening cysteine and the closing phenylalanine or tryptophan. D genes are given only for firm matches. Not all rows give a size; the values are once, few, many and, for expanded clones, a class.

>NA|TRBV27|TRBD1|TRBJ1-4
TGTGCCAGCAGTTTACAACAGGGGGCTGGTGGGACGAAGGAAAAACTGTTTTTT
CASSLQQGAGGTKEKLFF
>NA|TRBV27|TRBD1|TRBJ2-2
TGTGCCAGCAGTCCCTCCGGGACAGGGGACACCGGGGAGCTGTTTTTT
CASSPSGTGDTGELFF
>NA|TRBV29-1|NA|TRBJ1-2
TGCAGCGTATATGGAGGGAACTATGGCTACACCTTC
CSVYGGNYGYTF
>once|TRBV7-9|NA|TRBJ2-1
TGTGCCAGCAGCTTACAGTCTAGCGTTGGCAATGAGCAGTTCTTC
CASSLQSSVGNEQFF
>NA|TRBV12-5|TRBD2|TRBJ2-3
TGTGCTAGTGACCCGGGGACTAGCAGCGATTTT
CASDPGTSSDF
>NA|TRBV4-1|TRBD2|TRBJ2-7
TGCGCCAGCAGCCAAGATCGAAGTCTAGCGGGAGGGCCCGACTCCTACGAGCAGTACTTC
CASSQDRSLAGGPDSYEQYF
>NA|TRBV5-4|TRBD1|TRBJ1-1
TGTGCCAGCAGCTTGAAGAGGGGGCTACGAACTGAAGCTTTCTTT
CASSLKRGLRTEAFF
>NA|TRBV4-1|TRBD2|TRBJ2-7
TGCGCCAGCAGCCAAGGAGAACTAGCGGGAGTGCGCCCCTACGAGCAGTACTTC
CASSQGELAGVRPYEQYF
>NA|TRBV28|TRBD2|TRBJ2-1
TGTGCCAGCAGTGGGACTAGCGGGAGGAACAATGAGCAGTTCTTC
CASSGTSGRNNEQFF
>NA|TRBV2|TRBD2|TRBJ2-2
TGTGCCAGCAGGATAGGGGACTACCACACCGGGGAGCTGTTTTTT
CASRIGDYHTGELFF
>NA|TRBV14|TRBD2|TRBJ2-7
TGTGCCAGCAGCCAAGTTTCAGCTAGCGGGAAGCCGGGCCACGAGCAGTACTTC
CASSQVSASGKPGHEQYF
>NA|TRBV27|TRBD1|TRBJ2-7
TGTGCCAGCAGTTTACAGGGGGCCCACTACGAGCAGTACTTC
CASSLQGAHYEQYF
>once|TRBV5-4|NA|TRBJ2-1
TGTGCCAGCAGCTTCTACAGGAAATCGGGCAATGAGCAGTTCTTC
CASSFYRKSGNEQFF
>NA|TRBV30|NA|TRBJ2-7
TGTGCCTGGAGTGTGGCCGGGACATCCCACTACGAGCAGTACTTC
CAWSVAGTSHYEQYF